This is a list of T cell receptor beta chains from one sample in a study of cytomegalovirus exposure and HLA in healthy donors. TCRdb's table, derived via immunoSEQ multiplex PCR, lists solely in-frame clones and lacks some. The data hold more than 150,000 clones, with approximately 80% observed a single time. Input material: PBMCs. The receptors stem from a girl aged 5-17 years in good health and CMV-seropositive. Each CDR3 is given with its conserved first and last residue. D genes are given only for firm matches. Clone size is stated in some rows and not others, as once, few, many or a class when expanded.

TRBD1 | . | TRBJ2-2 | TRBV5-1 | CASSGTGGAHTGELFF | TGCGCCAGCAGCGGGACAGGGGGCGCGCACACCGGGGAGCTGTTTTTT
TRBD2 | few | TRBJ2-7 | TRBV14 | CASSPSGIYEQYF | TGTGCCAGCAGCCCCAGCGGGATCTACGAGCAGTACTTC
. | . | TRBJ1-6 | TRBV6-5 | CASSRLGGKNSPLHF | TGTGCCAGCAGCCGCTTGGGGGGGAAGAATTCACCCCTCCACTTT
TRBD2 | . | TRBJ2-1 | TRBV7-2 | CASSPWTSGRNEQFF | TGTGCCAGCAGCCCCTGGACTAGCGGGAGGAATGAGCAGTTCTTC
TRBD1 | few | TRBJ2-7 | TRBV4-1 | CASSTGDRGMSSYEQYF | TGCGCCAGCAGCACGGGGGACAGGGGGATGTCCTCCTACGAGCAGTACTTC
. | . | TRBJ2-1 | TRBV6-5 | CASSYSRGAYNEQFF | TGTGCCAGCAGTTACTCGCGCGGGGCCTACAATGAGCAGTTCTTC
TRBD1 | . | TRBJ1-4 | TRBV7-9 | CASSQQGVGEKLFF | TGTGCCAGCAGCCAACAGGGGGTAGGAGAAAAACTGTTTTTT
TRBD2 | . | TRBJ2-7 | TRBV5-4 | CASRLAGGPIYEQYF | TGTGCCAGCAGACTAGCGGGAGGGCCTATCTACGAGCAGTACTTC
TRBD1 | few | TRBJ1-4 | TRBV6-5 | CASSRTGVAEKLFF | TGTGCCAGCAGTCGCACAGGGGTGGCTGAAAAACTGTTTTTT
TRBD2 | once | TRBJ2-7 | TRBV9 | CASSPRAAGESEQYF | TGTGCCAGCAGCCCGCGAGCAGCGGGAGAGAGCGAGCAGTACTTC
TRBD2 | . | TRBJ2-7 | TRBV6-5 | CASSYSSLRGEQYF | TGTGCCAGCAGTTACTCCTCATTGCGGGGGGAGCAGTACTTC
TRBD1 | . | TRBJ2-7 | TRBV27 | CASGTGAEQYF | TGTGCCAGCGGGACAGGGGCCGAGCAGTACTTC
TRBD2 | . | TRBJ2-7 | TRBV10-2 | CASSRTSGSYEQYF | TGCGCCAGCAGTAGGACTAGCGGTTCCTACGAGCAGTACTTC
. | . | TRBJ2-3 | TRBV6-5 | CASSYSGLSSTDTQYF | TGTGCCAGCAGTTACTCGGGGCTGTCTAGCACAGATACGCAGTATTTT
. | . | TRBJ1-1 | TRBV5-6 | CASSLDLTEAFF | TGTGCCAGCAGCTTGGATCTCACTGAAGCTTTCTTT
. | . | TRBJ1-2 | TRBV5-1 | CASSPPRGSNYGYTF | TGCGCCAGCAGCCCCCCTAGGGGCAGCAACTATGGCTACACCTTC
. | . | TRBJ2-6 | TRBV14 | CASSQERTELSGANVLTF | TGTGCCAGCAGCCAAGAAAGGACAGAACTCTCTGGGGCCAACGTCCTGACTTTC
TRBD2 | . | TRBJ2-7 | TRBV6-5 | CASSYRAGGPYEQYF | TGTGCCAGCAGTTATAGGGCGGGAGGGCCTTACGAGCAGTACTTC
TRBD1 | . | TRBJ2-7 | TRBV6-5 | CASSPGGEQYF | TGTGCCAGCAGCCCAGGGGGCGAGCAGTACTTC
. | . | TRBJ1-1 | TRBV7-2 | CASSLGQLCRF | TGTGCCAGCAGCCTCGGACAGCTATGTCGCTTT
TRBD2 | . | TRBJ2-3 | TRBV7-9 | CASSPLAGWDTQYF | TGTGCCAGCAGCCCCTTAGCGGGGTGGGATACGCAGTATTTT
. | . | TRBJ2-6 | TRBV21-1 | CASRETGSGANVLTF | TGTGCCAGCAGGGAAACAGGGTCTGGGGCCAACGTCCTGACTTTC
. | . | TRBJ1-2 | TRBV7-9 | CATFLPFF | TGTGCCACCTTCCTCCCGTTCTTC
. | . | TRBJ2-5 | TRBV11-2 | CASSFLETQYF | TGTGCCAGCAGCTTTCTGGAGACCCAGTACTTC
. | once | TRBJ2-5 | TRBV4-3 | CASSQQQDSRRAQYF | TGCGCCAGCAGCCAACAGCAGGACAGCCGGCGGGCCCAGTACTTC
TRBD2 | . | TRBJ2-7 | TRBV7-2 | CASSTTSGNSYEQYF | TGTGCCAGCAGTACGACTAGCGGCAACTCCTACGAGCAGTACTTC
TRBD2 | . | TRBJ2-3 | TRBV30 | CAWSVTSGTDTQYF | TGTGCCTGGAGTGTAACTAGCGGTACAGATACGCAGTATTTT
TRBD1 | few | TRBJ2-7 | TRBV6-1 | CASRAGQGVRGEQYF | TGTGCCAGCAGGGCGGGACAGGGAGTCAGAGGCGAGCAGTACTTC
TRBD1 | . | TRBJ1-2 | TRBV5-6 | CASRSGGAVYGYTF | TGTGCCAGCAGGTCAGGGGGAGCGGTCTATGGCTACACCTTC
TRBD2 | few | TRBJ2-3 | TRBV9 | CASSQDGGLAGSSTDTQYF | TGTGCCAGCAGCCAGGACGGGGGACTAGCGGGATCTAGCACAGATACGCAGTATTTT
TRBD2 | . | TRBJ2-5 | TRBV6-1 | CASSEAGGRGFETQYF | TGTGCCAGCAGTGAAGCCGGCGGGAGGGGATTTGAGACCCAGTACTTC
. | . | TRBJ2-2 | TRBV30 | CAWNYGSGELFF | TGTGCCTGGAACTACGGGTCCGGGGAGCTGTTTTTT
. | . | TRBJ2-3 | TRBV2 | CASSPQGRGRTDTQYF | TGTGCCAGCAGCCCCCAGGGGAGGGGACGCACAGATACGCAGTATTTT
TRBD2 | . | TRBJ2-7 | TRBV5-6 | CASSFGLTSSKVEQYF | TGTGCCAGCAGCTTTGGTTTGACTAGCTCAAAGGTCGAGCAGTACTTC
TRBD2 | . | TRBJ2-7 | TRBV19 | CASNLSGRALHEQYF | TGTGCCAGCAATTTAAGCGGGAGGGCCCTCCACGAGCAGTACTTC
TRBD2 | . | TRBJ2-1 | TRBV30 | CAWKVSGETYYNEQFF | TGTGCCTGGAAGGTCAGCGGGGAGACCTACTACAATGAGCAGTTCTTC
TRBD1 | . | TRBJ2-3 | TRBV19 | CASSPDRGRKDTQYF | TGTGCCAGTAGCCCGGACAGGGGGCGAAAAGATACGCAGTATTTT
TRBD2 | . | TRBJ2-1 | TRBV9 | CASSPFGLAGAGEQFF | TGTGCCAGCAGCCCATTCGGACTAGCGGGAGCTGGTGAGCAGTTCTTC
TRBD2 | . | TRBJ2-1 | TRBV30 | CAWSLRLAGKEQFF | TGTGCCTGGAGCCTTAGACTAGCGGGAAAAGAACAGTTCTTC
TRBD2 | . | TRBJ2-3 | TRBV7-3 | CASSLNAGEATDTQYF | TGTGCCAGCAGCTTAAACGCGGGAGAGGCTACAGATACGCAGTATTTT
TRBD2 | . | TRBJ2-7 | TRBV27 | CASSLGASGRRAYEQYF | TGTGCCAGCAGTTTGGGGGCTAGCGGGCGCCGGGCCTACGAGCAGTACTTC
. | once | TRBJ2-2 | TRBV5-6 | CASSWSIAGLTGELFF | TGTGCCAGCAGCTGGTCCATAGCAGGGCTCACCGGGGAGCTGTTTTTT
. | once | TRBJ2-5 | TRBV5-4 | CASSFVDFVETQYF | TGTGCCAGCAGCTTCGTGGACTTTGTGGAGACCCAGTACTTC
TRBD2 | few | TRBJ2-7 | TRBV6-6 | CASSRRTSGYFYEQYF | TGTGCCAGCAGCCGACGGACTAGCGGATATTTTTACGAGCAGTACTTC
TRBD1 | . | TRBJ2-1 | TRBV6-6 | CASSSPGQGYNEQFF | TGTGCCAGCAGTTCGCCGGGACAGGGCTACAATGAGCAGTTCTTC
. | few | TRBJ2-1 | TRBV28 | CASSFPTGSRNNEQFF | TGTGCCAGCAGTTTCCCTACCGGGAGTAGGAACAATGAGCAGTTCTTC
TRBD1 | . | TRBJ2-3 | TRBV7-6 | CASSRKTGATDTQYF | TGTGCCAGCAGCAGGAAGACAGGGGCGACAGATACGCAGTATTTT
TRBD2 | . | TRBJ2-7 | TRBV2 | CASSVSGTSGLYEQYF | TGTGCCAGCAGCGTTTCCGGGACTAGCGGACTGTACGAGCAGTACTTC
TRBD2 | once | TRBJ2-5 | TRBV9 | CASSVARGLGPQETQYF | TGTGCCAGCAGCGTAGCTAGGGGACTAGGGCCCCAAGAGACCCAGTACTTC
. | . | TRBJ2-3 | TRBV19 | CASAGSSTDTQYF | TGTGCCAGCGCAGGAAGCAGCACAGATACGCAGTATTTT
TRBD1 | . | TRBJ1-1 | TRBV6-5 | CASSLIQGKAFF | TGTGCCAGCAGTCTCATACAGGGGAAAGCTTTCTTT
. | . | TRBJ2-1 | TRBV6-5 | CASSSLSEGEGREQFF | TGTGCCAGCAGTTCCCTGAGTGAGGGAGAAGGAAGAGAGCAGTTCTTC
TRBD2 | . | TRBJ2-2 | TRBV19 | CASSWASGNSGELFF | TGTGCCTCCAGTTGGGCTAGCGGGAATTCCGGGGAGCTGTTTTTT
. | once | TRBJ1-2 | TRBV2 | CASTQGSYGYTF | TGTGCCAGCACGCAGGGATCCTATGGCTACACCTTC
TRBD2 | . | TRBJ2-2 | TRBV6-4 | CASSVLAGSGELFF | TGTGCCAGCAGTGTCCTAGCGGGATCGGGGGAGCTGTTTTTT
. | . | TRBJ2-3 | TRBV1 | CTSSQVMGTSGSKRGTDTQYF | TGCACCAGCAGCCAAGTAATGGGAACTAGCGGGTCGAAGCGGGGAACAGATACGCAGTATTTT
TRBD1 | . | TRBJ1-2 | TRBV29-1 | CSVERTGEAGYTF | TGCAGCGTTGAACGGACAGGGGAGGCTGGCTACACCTTC
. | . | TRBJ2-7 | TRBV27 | CASSTGGTIHEQYF | TGTGCCAGCAGTACCGGGGGAACAATCCACGAGCAGTACTTC
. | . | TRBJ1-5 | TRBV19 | CASSIQGFSQPQHF | TGTGCCAGTAGTATCCAGGGGTTCAGTCAGCCCCAGCATTTT
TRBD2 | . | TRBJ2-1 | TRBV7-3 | CASSPRLADEQFF | TGTGCCAGCAGCCCTCGACTAGCCGATGAGCAGTTCTTC